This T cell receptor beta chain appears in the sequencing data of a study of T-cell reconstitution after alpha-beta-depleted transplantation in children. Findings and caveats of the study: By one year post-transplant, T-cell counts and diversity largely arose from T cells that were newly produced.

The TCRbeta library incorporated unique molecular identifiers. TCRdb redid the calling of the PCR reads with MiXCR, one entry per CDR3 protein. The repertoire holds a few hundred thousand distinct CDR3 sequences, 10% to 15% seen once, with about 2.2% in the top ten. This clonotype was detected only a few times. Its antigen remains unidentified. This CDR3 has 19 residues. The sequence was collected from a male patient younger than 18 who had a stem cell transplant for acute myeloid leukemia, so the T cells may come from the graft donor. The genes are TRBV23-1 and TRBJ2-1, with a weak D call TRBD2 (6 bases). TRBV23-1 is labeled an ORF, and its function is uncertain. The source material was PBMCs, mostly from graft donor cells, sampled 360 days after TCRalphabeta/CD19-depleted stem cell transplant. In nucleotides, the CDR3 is TGCGTCTGCAGCAGGTGGAGGGACGACCTTAGAGGATCCTACAATGAGCAGTTCTTC. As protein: CVCSRWRDDLRGSYNEQFF.